One and the same sample provided the 10 T cell receptor beta chains below, sequenced in a study of spatial heterogeneity in lung cancer. Points from the study as a whole: Mutation counts in tumors were tracked by counts of expanded intratumoral alpha and beta TCRs.

Time point indicated: sample taken at primary tumor resection. Each CDR3 protein gets one entry after TCRdb re-called the 5' RACE reads with MiXCR. Of 10,000 to 11,000 distinct CDR3 sequences in the sample, under 9.5% were seen once. For these receptors, no antigen is known. Sequenced material: lung tumor tissue, taken at surgery. All receptors derive from a female donor with early-stage non-small cell lung cancer.

This clonotype was seen ten or more times. A library made for alpha chains picked up this beta chain off target, so its size means little. This chain joins TRBV6-5 and TRBJ1-5; no clear D gene. Germline CDR1 MNHEY, CDR2 SVGAGI. V lost 0 bases and J lost 6, with 6 bases in between. The CDR3 has 13 residues. Written as DNA, the CDR3 is TGTGCCAGCAGTTACTCGAAGAGTCAGCCCCAGCATTTT. Amino acid sequence: CASSYSKSQPQHF.

Comment on this clonotype: A single base separates this from a much larger clone, so it may be a read error. Found in a library prepared for alpha chains, this beta chain is an off-target read, and its abundance has little meaning. The chain employs TRBV20-1 and TRBJ2-7, with D perhaps matching TRBD1 or TRBD2 (5 bases each). V lost 7 bases and J lost 0, with 16 bases in between. The CDR3 consists of 14 residues. The germline V gene encodes CDR1 DFQATT and CDR2 SNEGSKA (reference sequence). CDR3 protein: CSVPGRRSSYEQYF. The CDR3 DNA is TGCAGTGTCCCGGGGCGGAGGAGCTCCTACGAGCAGTACTTC.

This clonotype was recorded many times. Since the library was made to target alpha chains, this beta chain is a stray read and its abundance is not meaningful. The chain recombines TRBV7-2 with TRBJ2-7; maybe TRBD1 (5 bases). This CDR3 contains 15 residues. Germline V CDR1 and CDR2: SGHTA, FQGNSA. Trimming pared 1 base from V and 5 bases from J, leaving 15 bases between. CDR3 loop: CASSLEAGFNHEQYF. Written as DNA, the CDR3 is TGTGCCAGCAGCTTAGAGGCAGGGTTTAACCACGAGCAGTACTTC.

This clonotype was detected only a few times. This beta chain is an unintended read in a library built for alpha chains; its size means little. The rearrangement joins TRBV29-1 to TRBJ2-3, with unresolved D. Trimming left V 2 bases short and J 4 bases short, with 7 bases between. Per the germline V gene, CDR1 is SQVTM and CDR2 is ANQGSEA. The CDR3 runs to 12 residues. CDR3 nucleotides: TGCAGCGTTGAAAATGGGCCAGATACGCAGTATTTT. This codes for CSVENGPDTQYF.

About this clonotype itself: In a library made to pick up alpha chains, this beta chain is a stray read with a size that means little. The V gene is TRBV12-3 or TRBV12-4, the J gene TRBJ1-1, with D tentatively TRBD1 (6 bases). The CDR3 is 14 amino acids. The V and J ends lost 3 bases and 1 base respectively, with 9 bases between them. The CDR3 nucleotides are TGTGCCAGCAGTTTCCTGACAGGGAACACTGAAGCTTTCTTT. This gives the protein CASSFLTGNTEAFF.

By share of the sample, this clonotype is large. Because the library targeted alpha chains, this beta chain is an off-target read whose size means little. The rearrangement joins TRBV9 to TRBJ2-1, with D hard to call. Trimming cost V 0 bases and J 7 bases, with 8 bases left between them. Germline assignment: CDR1 SGDLS and CDR2 YYNGEE. The CDR3 has 13 residues. CDR3 sequence reads: CASSVATKNEQFF. CDR3 DNA: TGTGCCAGCAGCGTAGCTACGAAGAATGAGCAGTTCTTC.

This clonotype turned up a few times. A library prepared for alpha chains yielded this beta chain as an off-target read; its size is of little meaning. The chain couples TRBV6-9 to TRBJ2-3, with a tentative D call TRBD2 (6 bases). The CDR3 runs 17 residues. Trimming stripped 2 bases from V and 0 bases from J, with 15 bases between. Germline V CDR1 and CDR2: MNHGY, SVAAGI. The CDR3 spells CASSYVRGGASTDTQYF. The CDR3 DNA reads TGTGCCAGCAGTTATGTCCGTGGCGGGGCGAGCACAGATACGCAGTATTTT.

This clonotype was seen more than once but under ten times. As an off-target read in a library built for alpha chains, this beta chain has a frequency of little significance. V and J are TRBV12-3 or TRBV12-4 and TRBJ2-7; D is unresolved. The V end was cut by 1 base, the J end by 0 bases, with 10 bases between. The CDR3 is 15 amino acids. The CDR3 here is CASSLGPLASYEQYF. The CDR3 DNA follows: TGTGCCAGCAGTTTAGGTCCCCTCGCCTCCTACGAGCAGTACTTC.

This clonotype occurred many times. The library was prepared for alpha chains; this beta chain is a stray read, so its frequency means little. The chain combines TRBV28 with TRBJ1-6, with D tentatively TRBD1 (5 bases). From germline, CDR1 is MDHEN and CDR2 SYDVKM. Trimming cost V 7 bases and J 13 bases, with 14 bases left between them. The CDR3 runs to 12 residues. The CDR3 sequence: CASTHRTTPLHF. DNA for the CDR3: TGTGCCAGCACCCACAGGACAACTCCCCTCCACTTT.

This clonotype was recorded many times. This beta chain appears as a stray read in a library generated for alpha chains; its size is not informative. The chain employs TRBV6-5 and TRBJ2-5; no definite D call. The CDR3 is 13 residues long. With 6 bases removed from V and 4 bases from J, the gap between germline ends came to 12 bases. Per germline, CDR1 MNHEY and CDR2 SVGAGI. The CDR3: CASSILGSETQYF. The DNA of the CDR3 is TGTGCCAGCAGCATATTGGGGTCAGAGACCCAGTACTTC.